The sequence of this TCR beta chain was determined in a study of blood T cell repertoires in COVID-19. Study as a whole: The United States, Italy and Spain were the sources of the acute and convalescent COVID-19 samples.

Per the original methods: Counts of nucleated cells, estimated from reference gene primer amplification, were obtained. TCRdb keeps only in-frame clones here, not all; method: immunoSEQ multiplex PCR. D and trimming were read from the DNA, whereas the V and J calls and clone size are those reported in that table. Among just over 200,000 clones listed, around 84% were seen once. The V end lost 1 base, the J end lost 9 bases, and 7 bases lay between the germline ends. The CDR3 spans 12 residues. Germline V gives CDR1 SGHVS, CDR2 FQNEAQ. The chain recombines TRBV7-8 with TRBJ2-1; D perhaps matches TRBD2 (5 bases). The source material was peripheral blood. The TCR was taken from a man older than 75 with acute or convalescent COVID-19. In DNA form, the CDR3 reads TGTGCCAGCAGCTTAGAACTAGGTGAGCAGTTCTTC. It specifies CASSLELGEQFF.